This is a list of T cell receptor beta chains from one sample in a study of cytomegalovirus exposure and HLA in healthy donors. Profiling relied on immunoSEQ multiplex PCR, and the TCRdb table lists in-frame clones only, not all of them. The sample carries fewer than 150,000 clones, just under 80% recorded once. Sequenced material: PBMCs. All receptors come from a man aged 25 to 40 in good health and CMV-seronegative. Both conserved end residues are part of each CDR3. D genes are given only for firm matches.

V gene	D gene	J gene	CDR3 protein
TRBV28	.	TRBJ2-7	CASSSSGQYF
TRBV18	.	TRBJ2-3	CASSLGQLSTDTQYF
TRBV5-1	.	TRBJ2-1	CASSSRETPGEQFF
TRBV28	TRBD1	TRBJ1-5	CASSFGDRVNQPQHF
TRBV4-2	TRBD2	TRBJ2-2	CASSPRGLAGTGELFF
TRBV7-9	.	TRBJ1-4	CSSSWGGEKLFF
TRBV28	TRBD1	TRBJ2-7	CASRPQTGGSYEQYF
TRBV28	.	TRBJ1-2	CASSLGGNTYGYTF
TRBV19	.	TRBJ2-2	CASEPGQAHTGELFF
TRBV29-1	.	TRBJ2-2	CSARWSGELFF
TRBV7-6	TRBD2	TRBJ2-1	CASSLVLAGGGNEQFF
TRBV18	.	TRBJ2-1	CASSPPRSSYNEQFF
TRBV6-5	TRBD1	TRBJ1-2	CASSKNRDSYGYTF
TRBV5-1	.	TRBJ2-3	CASSLAGGPDTQYF
TRBV5-4	TRBD2	TRBJ2-2	CASSLLASGGTGELFF
TRBV5-8	.	TRBJ1-4	CASRWRGATNEKLFF
TRBV6-6	.	TRBJ1-1	CAVTQDSLNTEAFF
TRBV2	TRBD2	TRBJ2-1	CASSGLPPIAGALNEQFF
TRBV29-1	TRBD1	TRBJ1-2	CSVDGDRGRTGGYTF